Below are 23 T cell receptor beta chains sequenced from a single sample in a study of identical twins. A single record per CDR3 protein comes from TCRdb applying MiXCR to the 5' RACE reads. The sample consists of fewer than 900,000 distinct CDR3 sequences, about 18% of them appearing once. The sample also formed part of further work on T cells expressing NK-cell markers.

Sequenced material: PBMCs. All receptors come from a woman younger than 30 in good health.

This clonotype has just a few counts. This chain uses TRBV7-8 with TRBJ2-3, with TRBD2 matching 7 bases. The trim removed 0 bases at V and 4 bases at J, leaving 4 bases unmatched. The CDR3 is 15 residues long. Germline V gene sequence: CDR1 SGHVS, CDR2 FQNEAQ. The CDR3 loop reads CASSLAGGSSDTQYF. DNA of the CDR3: TGTGCCAGCAGCTTAGCGGGAGGGTCCTCAGATACGCAGTATTTT. The entire variable domain, with the rest obtained from reference TRBV7-8 and TRBJ2-3, is as follows: GAGVSQSPRYKVAKRGQDVALRCDPISGHVSLFWYQQALGQGPEFLTYFQNEAQLDKSGLPSDRFFAERPEGSVSTLKIQRTQQEDSAVYLCASSLAGGSSDTQYFGPGTRLTVL.

The chain joins TRBV28 to TRBJ1-2, with D perhaps TRBD1 (5 bases). This CDR3 is 16 amino acids long. In germline, CDR1 is MDHEN, CDR2 SYDVKM. V dropped 5 bases and J dropped 0 bases, with 16 bases sitting between them. The CDR3 spells CASSRGPYDTNYGYTF. In nucleotides, the CDR3 is TGTGCCAGCAGTCGGGGACCTTACGACACTAACTATGGCTACACCTTC.

The chain employs TRBV27 and TRBJ2-3; D perhaps matches TRBD1 (6 bases). The CDR3 runs to 14 residues. Trimming shortened V by 3 bases and J by 3 bases, and 10 bases separated the two germline ends. Germline values: CDR1 MNHEY, CDR2 SMNVEV (reference sequence). This CDR3 is CASSFGQITDTQYF. The DNA of the CDR3 is TGTGCCAGCAGTTTTGGACAGATAACAGATACGCAGTATTTT.

V is TRBV7-2 and J is TRBJ2-7; no reliable D call. V shed 5 bases and J shed 6 bases, with 17 bases lying between them. The CDR3 sequence is 14 residues long. CDR1 is SGHTA, CDR2 FQGNSA, per germline. In DNA form, the CDR3 reads TGTGCCAGCAGCCCCCCGTCTAGGAACGGCGAGCAGTACTTC. This codes for CASSPPSRNGEQYF.

The chain couples TRBV4-2 to TRBJ2-2; TRBD2 might be the D (5 bases). The V gene lost 8 bases and the J gene lost 6 bases, with 13 bases spanning the gap. Germline V gene sequence: CDR1 LGHNA, CDR2 YNFKEQ. The CDR3 length is 13 residues. The CDR3 nucleotides are TGTGCCAGCTCCTTTAGCGTCGCCGGGGAGCTGTTTTTT. Amino acids: CASSFSVAGELFF.

The rearrangement links TRBV27 to TRBJ2-5; no clear D gene. Germline assignment: CDR1 MNHEY and CDR2 SMNVEV (reference sequence). V was pared by 1 base and J by 4 bases, with 7 bases between. CDR3 length: 13 residues. The CDR3 loop reads CASSLYRGETQYF. The CDR3 DNA reads as TGTGCCAGCAGTTTATATCGCGGAGAGACCCAGTACTTC.

The J gene is TRBJ2-4, the V gene TRBV12-3 or TRBV12-4; D may match TRBD1 or TRBD2 (5 bases each). The CDR3 totals 11 residues. The V end lost 8 bases, the J end lost 9 bases, and 11 bases lay between the germline ends. The DNA of the CDR3 is TGTGCCAGCGGGGGTGCAGGCATTCAGTACTTC. This codes for CASGGAGIQYF.

This clonotype was seen more than once but under ten times. The chain links TRBV20-1 to TRBJ2-5; D is unclear. The CDR3 sequence is 17 residues long. In germline, CDR1 is DFQATT, CDR2 SNEGSKA (reference sequence). Deletions cut 0 bases from V and 5 bases from J, with 22 bases between. This CDR3 is CSARDTPWGLGWETQYF. CDR3 DNA: TGCAGTGCTAGAGATACCCCGTGGGGTTTGGGTTGGGAGACCCAGTACTTC.

The rearrangement uses TRBV12-3 or TRBV12-4 and TRBJ2-5; TRBD1 matches 7 bases. The CDR3 extends over 15 amino acids. V lost 6 bases and J lost 1; bases outside the gene matches: 8. The CDR3: CASRAAGTVQETQYF. DNA for the CDR3: TGTGCCAGCAGGGCAGCCGGGACAGTCCAAGAGACCCAGTACTTC.

This rearrangement joins TRBV3-1 to TRBJ2-1; no reliable D call. The length of the CDR3 is 12 residues. V was cut by 1 base and J by 8 bases, with 6 bases left in between. Germline V lookup: CDR1 LGHDT, CDR2 YNNKEL (reference sequence). DNA of the CDR3: TGTGCCAGCAGCCAAGTCCGGCATGAGCAGTTCTTC. This encodes CASSQVRHEQFF.

This clonotype showed up just a few times. This chain connects TRBV12-3 or TRBV12-4 to TRBJ1-2, with 10 bases lining up with TRBD1. CDR3 length: 15 amino acids. V gave up 3 bases and J gave up 6 bases; unmatched junction bases: 7. The CDR3 bases are TGTGCCAGCAGTTTGGGGACAGGGGTAGGGGATGGCTACACCTTC. Its translation: CASSLGTGVGDGYTF.

The chain is built from TRBV9 and TRBJ2-1; possibly TRBD1 for D (6 bases). The CDR3 length is 15 residues. From germline, CDR1 is SGDLS and CDR2 YYNGEE. V dropped 0 bases and J dropped 0 bases, with 7 bases sitting between them. For the CDR3, the DNA is TGTGCCAGCAGCGTAGGGGGGCCCTCCTACAATGAGCAGTTCTTC. Residues: CASSVGGPSYNEQFF.

This chain uses TRBV20-1 with TRBJ2-7; D gene unclear. The V end lost 5 bases, the J end lost 5 bases, and 13 bases lay between the germline ends. CDR1 DFQATT and CDR2 SNEGSKA come from the germline V gene (reference sequence). This CDR3 is built from 12 residues. The CDR3 DNA reads as TGCAGTGCTGAGGTAGTCCTTGACGAGCAGTACTTC. The encoded protein is CSAEVVLDEQYF.

This chain joins TRBV7-3 and TRBJ1-1, with D possibly matching TRBD1 (5 bases). The CDR3 spans 16 residues. V dropped 5 bases and J dropped 1 base, with 17 bases sitting between them. The germline V gene encodes CDR1 SGHTA and CDR2 FQGTGA. CDR3 sequence (DNA): TGTGCCAGCAGCCTAAGGGGAAGGCCCTCGAACACTGAAGCTTTCTTT. Translating gives CASSLRGRPSNTEAFF.

The rearrangement uses TRBV20-1 and TRBJ2-7; no definite D call. Germline CDR1 DFQATT, CDR2 SNEGSKA (reference sequence). CDR3 length: 9 amino acids. V shed 3 bases and J shed 5 bases, with 2 bases lying between them. As DNA, the CDR3 is TGCAGTGCTAGCGACGAGCAGTACTTC. As protein: CSASDEQYF.

The table lists this clonotype with a few counts. The J gene is TRBJ2-1, the V gene TRBV7-2; 7 bases line up with TRBD2. Germline trimming cut 1 base from V and 0 bases from J; bases unmatched to any gene: 6. The CDR3 sequence is 17 residues long. CDR1 is SGHTA and CDR2 is FQGNSA in the germline V gene. The CDR3 loop is CASSLGSGTTSYNEQFF. The CDR3 nucleotides read TGTGCCAGCAGCTTAGGGAGCGGGACTACCTCCTACAATGAGCAGTTCTTC.

There are a few counts of this clonotype. The chain has TRBV5-1 and TRBJ1-5; D is uncertain. The V end was cut by 0 bases, the J end by 7 bases, with 11 bases between. Germline V gives CDR1 SGHRS, CDR2 YFSETQ. The length of the CDR3 is 14 residues. The CDR3 spells CASSLGGGEQPQHF. In DNA form, the CDR3 reads TGCGCCAGCAGCTTGGGAGGTGGTGAACAGCCCCAGCATTTT.

The rearrangement links TRBV7-9 to TRBJ2-3; TRBD2 aligns across 10 bases. CDR1 and CDR2 from the germline V gene are SEHNR and FQNEAQ (reference sequence). The CDR3 has 17 amino acids. Unmatched junction bases numbered 9, after V lost 5 bases and J lost 1 base. The CDR3 sequence is CASSQFRLAGGTDTQYF. CDR3 nucleotides: TGTGCCAGCAGCCAATTCCGACTAGCGGGCGGCACAGATACGCAGTATTTT.

This clonotype was detected a few times. V usage is TRBV4-1 and J usage is TRBJ2-1; weak D call: TRBD2 (6 bases). Germline V gene lookup returns CDR1 MGHRA and CDR2 YSYEKL. Trimming pared 0 bases from V and 5 bases from J, leaving 11 bases between. The CDR3 has 15 residues. In DNA, the CDR3 is TGCGCCAGCAGCCAAGATCCGACTAGAGACAATGAGCAGTTCTTC. Translated: CASSQDPTRDNEQFF.

The chain is built from TRBV3-1 and TRBJ2-3; TRBD2 is a possible D gene (6 bases). CDR1 and CDR2 (germline): LGHDT, YNNKEL (reference sequence). The CDR3 contains 16 residues. The V gene lost 0 bases and the J gene lost 0 bases, with 10 bases spanning the gap. As DNA, the CDR3 is TGTGCCAGCAGCCAAGATCCGGGGGTTAGCACAGATACGCAGTATTTT. It yields the protein CASSQDPGVSTDTQYF.

The V gene is TRBV20-1, the J gene TRBJ1-5; D is undetermined. V was cut by 2 bases and J by 4 bases, with 9 bases left in between. Germline V lookup: CDR1 DFQATT, CDR2 SNEGSKA (reference sequence). The CDR3 is 13 residues long. CDR3 amino acids: CSARMAANQPQHF. CDR3 DNA: TGCAGTGCTAGAATGGCAGCAAATCAGCCCCAGCATTTT.

Of note for this clonotype: One end of the junction is discordant with germline, which a read error may explain. This sequence joins TRBV5-1 and TRBJ2-5, with 9 bases lining up with TRBD1. The CDR3 consists of 15 residues. CDR1 and CDR2 (germline): SGHRS, YFSETQ. CDR3 DNA: TGCGCCAGCAGTTTGGGACAGGGAAGCGCAGAGACCCAGTACTTC. It encodes CASSLGQGSAETQYF. The full variable domain, its missing parts supplied by reference TRBV5-1 and TRBJ2-5, is KAGVTQTPRYLIKTRGQQVTLSCSPISGHRSVSWYQQTPGQGLQFLFEYFSETQRNKGNFPGRFSGRQFSNSRSEMNVSTLELGDSALYLCASSLGQGSAETQYFGPGTRLLVL.

The V and J genes are TRBV6-1 and TRBJ2-7; D may be TRBD1 (6 bases). The CDR3 is made up of 11 amino acids. With 8 bases removed from V and 4 bases from J, the gap between germline ends came to 9 bases. Germline V CDR1 and CDR2: MNHNS, SASEGT. CDR3 sequence reads: CASEGEYEQYF. The CDR3 DNA is TGTGCCAGCGAGGGGGAATACGAGCAGTACTTC.